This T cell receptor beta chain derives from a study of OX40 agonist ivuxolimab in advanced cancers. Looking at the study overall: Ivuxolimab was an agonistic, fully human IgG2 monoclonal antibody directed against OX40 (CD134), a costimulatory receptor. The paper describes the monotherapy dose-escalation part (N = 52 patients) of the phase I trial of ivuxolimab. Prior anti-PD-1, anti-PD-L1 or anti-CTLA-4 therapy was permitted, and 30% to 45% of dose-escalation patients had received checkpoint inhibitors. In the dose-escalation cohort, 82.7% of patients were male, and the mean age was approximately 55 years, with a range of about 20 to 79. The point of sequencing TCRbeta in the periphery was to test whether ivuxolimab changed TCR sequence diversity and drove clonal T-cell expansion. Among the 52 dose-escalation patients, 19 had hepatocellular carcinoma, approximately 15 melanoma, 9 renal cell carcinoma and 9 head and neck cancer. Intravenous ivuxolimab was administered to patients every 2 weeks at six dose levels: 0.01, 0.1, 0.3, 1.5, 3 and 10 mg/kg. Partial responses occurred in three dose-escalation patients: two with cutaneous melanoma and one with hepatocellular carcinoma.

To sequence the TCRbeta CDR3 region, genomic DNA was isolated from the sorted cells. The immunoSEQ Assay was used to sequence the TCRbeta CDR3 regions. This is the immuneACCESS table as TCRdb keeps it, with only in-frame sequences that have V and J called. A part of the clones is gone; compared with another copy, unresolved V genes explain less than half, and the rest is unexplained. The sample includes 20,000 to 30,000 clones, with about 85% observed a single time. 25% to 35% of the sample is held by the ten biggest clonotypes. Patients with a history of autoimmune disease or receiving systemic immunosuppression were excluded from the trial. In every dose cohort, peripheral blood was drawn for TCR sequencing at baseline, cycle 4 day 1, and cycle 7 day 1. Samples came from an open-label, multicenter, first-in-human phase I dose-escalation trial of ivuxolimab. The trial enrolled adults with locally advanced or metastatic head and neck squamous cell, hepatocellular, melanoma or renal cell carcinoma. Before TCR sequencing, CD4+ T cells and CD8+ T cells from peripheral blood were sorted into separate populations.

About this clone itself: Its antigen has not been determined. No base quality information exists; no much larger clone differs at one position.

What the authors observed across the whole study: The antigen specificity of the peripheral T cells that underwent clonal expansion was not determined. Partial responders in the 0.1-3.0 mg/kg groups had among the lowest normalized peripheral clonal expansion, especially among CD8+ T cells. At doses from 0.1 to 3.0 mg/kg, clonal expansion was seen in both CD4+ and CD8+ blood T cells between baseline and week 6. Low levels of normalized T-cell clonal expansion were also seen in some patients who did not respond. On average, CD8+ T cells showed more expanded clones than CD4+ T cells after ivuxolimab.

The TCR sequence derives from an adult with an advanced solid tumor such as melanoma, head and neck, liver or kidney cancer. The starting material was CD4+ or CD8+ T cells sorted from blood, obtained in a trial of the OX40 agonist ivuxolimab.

The CDR3 sequence is CASSPAGSVSYEQYF. The DNA sequence follows: TGCGCCAGCAGCCCAGCAGGGAGCGTTTCCTACGAGCAGTACTTC. This receptor chain uses TRBV5-1 and TRBJ2-7, with the D segment possibly TRBD1 or TRBD2, each aligning over 5 bases. The CDR3 goes from the cysteine to the phenylalanine over 15 residues. The CDR3 DNA has 45 bases and is translated from base 1. The trim is 4 bases for V and 1 base for J, with a gap of 15 bases between the germline ends. Taken from the germline V gene, the CDR1 and CDR2 loops are SGHRS and YFSETQ. The full variable domain, with segments outside the CDR3 supplied by the reference TRBV5-1 and TRBJ2-7 proteins, appears as KAGVTQTPRYLIKTRGQQVTLSCSPISGHRSVSWYQQTPGQGLQFLFEYFSETQRNKGNFPGRFSGRQFSNSRSEMNVSTLELGDSALYLCASSPAGSVSYEQYFGPGTRLTVT.